Following are 27 T cell receptor beta chains from one sample sequenced in a study of blood T cell repertoires in COVID-19. TCRdb's table, derived via immunoSEQ multiplex PCR, lists solely in-frame clones and lacks some. In the table there are around 150,000 clones, 65% to 90% of which are singletons. Sample: peripheral blood. These receptors all stem from a woman aged 55-75 years with active or convalescent COVID-19.

The table lists this clone with a few counts. The chain employs TRBV23-1 and TRBJ1-5; D is possibly TRBD1 (6 bases). TRBV23-1 carries the ORF label, with uncertain function. This CDR3 is 19 amino acids long. V gave up 3 bases and J gave up 4 bases, with 25 bases separating them. CDR3 DNA sequence: TGCGCCAGCAGTCATCTCTTAAGTTGGACAGCTACTCTAAATCAGCCCCAGCATTTT. It is translated as CASSHLLSWTATLNQPQHF.

This clone turned up a few times. The CDR3: CSVDPGRGNNEQYF. The CDR3 DNA reads as TGCAGCGTTGACCCAGGGCGGGGGAACAACGAGCAGTACTTC. The chain couples TRBV29-1 to TRBJ2-7; TRBD2 matches at 7 bases. Germline V lookup: CDR1 SQVTM, CDR2 ANQGSEA. The CDR3 spans 14 residues. The J segment lost 5 bases and the V segment lost 3 bases, leaving 10 bases of the junction unmatched.

The rearrangement uses TRBV30 and TRBJ1-5; D gene unclear. Looked up from germline, CDR1 is GTSNPN and CDR2 is SVGIG (reference sequence). This CDR3 has 14 residues. Trimming pared 0 bases from V and 3 bases from J, leaving 9 bases between. CDR3 bases: TGTGCCTGGAGTGTATCACAGAACAATCAGCCCCAGCATTTT. Translation: CAWSVSQNNQPQHF.

This clone came up many times. This CDR3 reads CASSQDRVIGTRAYEQYF. The CDR3 coding sequence is TGCGCCAGCAGCCAAGATCGGGTTATTGGGACTAGGGCCTACGAGCAGTACTTC. J is TRBJ2-7 and V is TRBV4-1; 8 positions match TRBD2. This CDR3 is 18 amino acids long. The V and J ends lost 0 bases and 2 bases, in that order; junction bases with no gene match: 12. Per germline, CDR1 MGHRA and CDR2 YSYEKL.

The rearrangement links TRBV2 to TRBJ2-7; TRBD1 matches at 9 bases. The ends lost 8 bases at V and 13 bases at J; junction bases unmatched: 12. Germline CDR1 is SNHLY and CDR2 is FYNNEI. CDR3 length: 12 residues. Here the CDR3 reads CASSTPRDRVYF. In DNA, the CDR3 is TGTGCCAGCTCCACCCCGCGGGACAGGGTTTACTTC.

This clone appeared once. The chain couples TRBV28 to TRBJ2-4; 8 bases align to TRBD1. CDR3 length equals 14 residues. Trimming removed 4 bases from V and 7 bases from J; junction bases left unmatched: 6. CDR1 MDHEN and CDR2 SYDVKM come from the germline V gene. The CDR3 DNA sequence: TGTGCCAGCAGTTCACGGACAGGGAGCAACATTCAGTACTTC. Translated: CASSSRTGSNIQYF.

J is TRBJ1-6 and V is TRBV6-5, with D hard to call. The length of the CDR3 is 13 residues. Between the trimmed V and J ends, which lost 6 bases and 7 bases, there was a span of 10 bases. Per germline, CDR1 MNHEY and CDR2 SVGAGI. The CDR3 nucleotides are TGTGCCAGCAGCCGGTCTCGCAATTCACCCCTCCACTTT. Translating it yields CASSRSRNSPLHF.

This clone was recorded a few times. The chain couples TRBV2 to TRBJ1-3; possibly TRBD1 for D (6 bases). The V gene lost 7 bases and the J gene lost 3 bases, with 16 bases spanning the gap. Germline CDR1 reads SNHLY; CDR2 reads FYNNEI. The CDR3 length is 15 residues. Here the CDR3 DNA reads TGTGCCAGCACCACAGGGTTGGTCTTTGGAAACACCATATATTTT. This codes for CASTTGLVFGNTIYF.

V and J are TRBV2 and TRBJ2-2, with 8 bases that match TRBD2. V gave up 6 bases and J gave up 3 bases; unmatched junction bases: 6. The CDR3 runs 15 residues. Germline V CDR1 and CDR2: SNHLY, FYNNEI. The CDR3 DNA reads TGTGCCAGCAGGGAAACCGGGGGGGACACCGGGGAGCTGTTTTTT. Protein product: CASRETGGDTGELFF.

V and J are TRBV5-6 and TRBJ1-5; D is uncertain. The germline V gene encodes CDR1 SGHDT and CDR2 YYEEEE. This CDR3 is built from 12 residues. The V and J ends lost 4 bases and 4 bases respectively, with 6 bases between them. CDR3 protein: CASSLSNQPQHF. The CDR3 DNA sequence: TGTGCCAGCAGCCTGAGTAATCAGCCCCAGCATTTT.

V gene TRBV3-1 (or the pseudogene TRBV3-2) combines with J gene TRBJ1-5, with a weak D call TRBD1 (5 bases). This CDR3 has 15 residues. V dropped 1 base and J dropped 6 bases, with 13 bases sitting between them. CDR1 is LGHDT and CDR2 is YNNKEL in the germline V gene (reference sequence). The CDR3 spells CASSQGAGPGQPQHF. The CDR3 DNA follows: TGTGCCAGCAGCCAAGGGGCAGGGCCCGGTCAGCCCCAGCATTTT.

The chain has TRBV11-2 and TRBJ1-1; D unresolved. The CDR3 is made up of 15 amino acids. The germline V gene encodes CDR1 SGHAT and CDR2 FQNNGV. V lost 1 base and J lost 2, with 11 bases in between. CDR3 bases: TGTGCCAGCAGCTTAGTCGTACGGGGTAACACTGAAGCTTTCTTT. The encoded protein is CASSLVVRGNTEAFF.

The chain has TRBV6-1 and TRBJ2-3, with 8 positions matching TRBD1. The V gene end was trimmed by 7 bases and the J gene end by 6 bases; junction bases not matched to a gene: 12. CDR3 length: 15 residues. Germline V CDR1 and CDR2: MNHNS, SASEGT. Here the CDR3 DNA reads TGTGCCAGCACCATGGGACAGGACCTTGGGGATACGCAGTATTTT. Amino acid sequence: CASTMGQDLGDTQYF.

To note about this clone: Its ends do not fully match the called genes, so a read error is possible. The chain employs TRBV3-1 (or the pseudogene TRBV3-2) and TRBJ2-3; TRBD1 is a possible D gene (6 bases). This CDR3 has 12 residues. Germline V gene lookup returns CDR1 LGHDT and CDR2 YNNKEL (reference sequence). The DNA for the CDR3 is TGTGCCAGCAGCCCTCGACAGGCCACGTCCCTATTT. Its translation is CASSPRQATSLF.

This clone was found a few times. The chain recombines TRBV11-2 with TRBJ1-2; D remains unclear. With 0 bases removed from V and 7 bases from J, the gap between germline ends came to 12 bases. This CDR3 comprises 14 residues. Germline values: CDR1 SGHAT, CDR2 FQNNGV. CDR3 amino acids: CASSLDLLGAGYTF. The CDR3 bases are TGTGCCAGCAGCTTAGATCTTCTTGGAGCTGGCTACACCTTC.

This clone was counted once. The chain employs TRBV6-1 and TRBJ1-4; 7 nucleotides align to TRBD1. CDR1 MNHNS and CDR2 SASEGT come from the germline V gene. The V gene end was trimmed by 6 bases and the J gene end by 5 bases; junction bases not matched to a gene: 6. The CDR3 loop spans 14 amino acids. CDR3 sequence: CASSRDRINEKLFF. CDR3 in DNA: TGTGCCAGCAGCCGGGACAGAATAAATGAAAAACTGTTTTTT.

This chain connects TRBV5-1 to TRBJ2-1, with TRBD2 matching 13 bases. There are 17 residues in the CDR3. Trimming removed 3 bases from V and 8 bases from J; junction bases left unmatched: 11. The germline V gene encodes CDR1 SGHRS and CDR2 YFSETQ. The CDR3 protein is CASSSRPGLAGWHEQFF. The DNA for the CDR3 is TGCGCCAGCAGCTCGCGCCCGGGACTAGCGGGATGGCATGAGCAGTTCTTC.

This chain uses TRBV5-6 with TRBJ2-1; possible D gene TRBD1, 6 bases. Trimming removed 4 bases at V and 7 bases at J, with 18 bases between. The germline V gene encodes CDR1 SGHDT and CDR2 YYEEEE. The CDR3 sequence is 15 residues long. CDR3 sequence: CASSLYNRVRNEQFF. For the CDR3, the DNA is TGTGCCAGCAGCCTTTACAACAGGGTGAGGAATGAGCAGTTCTTC.

The chain uses TRBV21-1 and TRBJ2-7; the table names TRBD2, a call not compared with the DNA. TRBV21-1 is a documented pseudogene. The CDR3 extends over 19 amino acids. CDR3 nucleotide sequence: TGTGCCAGCAGCAGCGGCGGACTAGCGGGAAAACTCTTCTCCTACGAGCAGTACTTC. It yields the protein CASSSGGLAGKLFSYEQYF.

V gene TRBV24-1 combines with J gene TRBJ2-3, with 8 bases aligning to TRBD1. The V gene end was trimmed by 6 bases and the J gene end by 5 bases; junction bases not matched to a gene: 3. The CDR3 is 13 amino acids. Germline assignment: CDR1 KGHDR and CDR2 SFDVKD. The DNA of the CDR3 is TGTGCCACCAGTCAGGGGGCGGGAGATACGCAGTATTTT. It encodes CATSQGAGDTQYF.

The chain joins TRBV3-1 (or the pseudogene TRBV3-2) to TRBJ1-1; D perhaps matches TRBD1 (5 bases). From germline, CDR1 is LGHDT and CDR2 YNNKEL (reference sequence). The CDR3 has 15 amino acids. V lost 6 bases and J lost 7, with 21 bases in between. This CDR3 is CASSRQYSLHGEAFF. In nucleotides, the CDR3 is TGTGCCAGCAGTCGACAGTATTCCCTACACGGTGAAGCTTTCTTT.

The J gene is TRBJ2-1, the V gene TRBV4-2, with 8 positions matching TRBD2. The CDR3 length is 16 residues. V was pared by 5 bases and J by 0 bases, with 6 bases of the junction left unmatched. The germline V gene encodes CDR1 LGHNA and CDR2 YNFKEQ. The CDR3 DNA reads TGTGCCAGCAGCTTAACTAGCGGAAGCTCCTACAATGAGCAGTTCTTC. Its translation is CASSLTSGSSYNEQFF.

The CDR3 DNA is TGCGCCAGCTGTGGGGGGGGCGGACTGGTCTACGAGCAGTACTTC. It is translated as CASCGGGGLVYEQYF. This chain links TRBV10-2 with TRBJ2-7, with TRBD2 as a possible D gene (7 bases). Deletions cut 8 bases from V and 3 bases from J, with 20 bases between. The CDR3 totals 15 residues. CDR1 and CDR2 from the germline V gene are WSHSY and SAAADI.

The rearrangement uses TRBV7-9 and TRBJ1-1; the D gene is possibly TRBD1 (6 bases). The CDR3 has 17 residues. In germline, CDR1 is SEHNR, CDR2 FQNEAQ (reference sequence). V lost 10 bases and J 1 base, leaving 25 bases between the germline ends. The CDR3 nucleotides are TGTGCCACCGTGACAGGACCTAGTTTCCTTGCGAACACTGAAGCTTTCTTT. Protein: CATVTGPSFLANTEAFF.

This rearrangement joins TRBV12-3 or TRBV12-4 to TRBJ1-1; D is uncertain. The CDR3 has 12 amino acids. V was clipped by 6 bases and J by 6 bases, with 11 bases between them. CDR3 amino acids: CASSAGNAEAFF. The CDR3 DNA sequence: TGTGCCAGCAGCGCAGGAAACGCTGAAGCTTTCTTT.

The chain joins TRBV5-4 to TRBJ2-1; no clear D. Per the germline V gene, CDR1 is SGHNT and CDR2 is YYREEE (reference sequence). V was cut by 4 bases and J by 0 bases, with 11 bases left in between. The CDR3 is 15 amino acids. Here the CDR3 reads CASSITGSSYNEQFF. CDR3 in DNA: TGTGCCAGCAGCATAACTGGTAGCTCCTACAATGAGCAGTTCTTC.

The J gene is TRBJ1-1, the V gene TRBV7-9; D is unresolved. Germline V CDR1 and CDR2: SEHNR, FQNEAQ (reference sequence). V was trimmed by 2 bases and J by 6 bases, leaving 16 bases between them. This CDR3 region has 15 residues. CDR3 coding DNA: TGTGCCAGCAGCTTAAAACTGATGGATCGGGCTGAAGCTTTCTTT. Amino acid sequence: CASSLKLMDRAEAFF.